This T cell receptor beta chain stems from a study of blood T cell repertoires in COVID-19. On the study more broadly: In each case, the material was cDNA or gDNA derived from T cells, B-cell-depleted T cells, or PBMCs.

Authors' data handling: Amplification of reference gene primers was used by the study to estimate nucleated cell counts. Using immunoSEQ multiplex PCR, the repertoire was profiled, and TCRdb retains in-frame clones only, with some absent. The V and J calls and clone size are taken from that table; D and trimming were inferred from the DNA. The sample includes fewer than 85,000 clones, approximately 80% of them seen just once. Per germline, CDR1 SGHRS and CDR2 YFSETQ. The CDR3 length is 17 residues. V lost 6 bases and J 4 bases, leaving 20 bases between the germline ends. The specimen was peripheral blood. The receptor's source is a woman of 80 years or more with active or convalescent COVID-19. The chain uses TRBV5-1 and TRBJ2-6, with D possibly matching TRBD2 (6 bases). The CDR3 sequence is CASNLGAGSPGANVLTF. The DNA for the CDR3 is TGCGCCAGCAATTTGGGAGCGGGCAGCCCCGGGGCCAACGTCCTGACTTTC.